The clone carrying this TCR beta chain was seen repeatedly, ten times or more. The antigen is unknown. Used for diagnoses were clinical symptoms, serum thyroxine and TRAb, thyroid ultrasound and orbital computed tomography. PBMCs stemmed from 10 ml fresh peripheral blood. The data stem from a study of T cells in Graves' hyperthyroidism and ophthalmopathy. CDR3 length equals 13 residues. V shed 2 bases and J shed 4 bases, with 8 bases lying between them. Germline V CDR1 and CDR2: MNHNS, SASEGT. Notes on the study in general: Most expanded thyroid clonotypes above 0.001 recurred in blood.

Researchers took RNA transcripts and amplified the TCR beta CDR3 regions from them. Primed by the HTBI set, a first-round RT-PCR was run on the TCR CDR3. TCRdb fed the multiplex PCR reads into MiXCR, producing one record per CDR3 protein. The sample has about 500,000 distinct CDR3 sequences; roughly a sixth are singletons. The chain joins TRBV6-1 to TRBJ1-1; D not resolved. What was sequenced was blood. This TCR came from a young woman with Graves' ophthalmopathy. The DNA for the CDR3 is TGTGCCAGCAGTGAAAAGAGGGCCACTGAAGCTTTCTTT. This encodes CASSEKRATEAFF.